Listed here are 9 T cell receptor beta chains from one sample, sequenced in a study of cytomegalovirus exposure and HLA in healthy donors. Both 60 Vbeta primers and 13 Jbeta primers went into the PCR. Sequencing used immunoSEQ multiplex PCR; TCRdb keeps in-frame clones, though not all of them. The repertoire holds some 160,000 clones, with 80% to 90% as singletons. The sequenced sample consisted of PBMCs. The receptors were gathered from a woman in her thirties or forties in good health and CMV-seropositive.

This clone came up once. The junction differs from germline at one of its ends, possibly a read error. The chain uses TRBV7-9 and TRBJ2-7, with 11 bases lining up with TRBD1. This CDR3 region has 14 residues. The germline V gene encodes CDR1 SEHNR and CDR2 FQNEAQ (reference sequence). Here the CDR3 DNA reads TGTGCCAGCAGCCCTCCCGGGACAGGGGGTCCCTCCCGCTTC. Translation: CASSPPGTGGPSRF. Supplemented by reference TRBV7-9 and TRBJ2-7, the full variable domain reads DTGVSQNPRHKITKRGQNVTFRCDPISEHNRLYWYRQTLGQGPEFLTYFQNEAQLEKSRLLSDRFSAERPKGSFSTLEIQRTEQGDSAMYLCASSPPGTGGPSRFGPGTRLTVT.

V gene TRBV28 combines with J gene TRBJ1-4; D call uncertain. Trimming pared 4 bases from V and 4 bases from J, leaving 13 bases between. This CDR3 contains 15 residues. CDR1 and CDR2 (germline): MDHEN, SYDVKM. CDR3 nucleotides: TGTGCCAGCAGTTCCCAACGGGGTATTAATGAAAAACTGTTTTTT. Residues: CASSSQRGINEKLFF.

This clone was seen only once. The chain combines TRBV7-3 with TRBJ1-1; a weak D match, TRBD1 (6 bases). Germline values: CDR1 SGHTA, CDR2 FQGTGA. Trimming pared 3 bases from V and 1 base from J, leaving 12 bases between. The CDR3 extends over 15 amino acids. For the CDR3, the DNA is TGTGCCAGCAGCTTTTCAGACAGGACGAACACTGAAGCTTTCTTT. Protein sequence: CASSFSDRTNTEAFF.

The genes are TRBV27 and TRBJ1-2, with 11 bases fitting TRBD1. With 5 bases clipped from V and 0 bases from J, the junction kept 8 bases outside the gene matches. This CDR3 is built from 17 residues. CDR1 MNHEY and CDR2 SMNVEV come from the germline V gene (reference sequence). The chain's CDR3 is CASSPGTGGAANYGYTF. The CDR3 DNA follows: TGTGCCAGCAGTCCCGGGACAGGGGGAGCGGCTAACTATGGCTACACCTTC.

As regards this clone: This sample includes further DNA sequences coding for the same CDR3. The V call is TRBV28, the J call TRBJ1-5; 7 bases align to TRBD1. The junction had 8 bases not matched to a gene; V was cut back by 5 bases and J by 7 bases. The CDR3 extends over 14 amino acids. Germline V CDR1 and CDR2: MDHEN, SYDVKM. This CDR3 reads CASSPRQGGQPQHF. CDR3 DNA: TGTGCCAGCAGTCCGCGACAGGGTGGACAGCCCCAGCATTTT. Supplemented by reference TRBV28 and TRBJ1-5, the full variable domain reads DVKVTQSSRYLVKRTGEKVFLECVQDMDHENMFWYRQDPGLGLRLIYFSYDVKMKEKGDIPEGYSVSREKKERFSLILESASTNQTSMYLCASSPRQGGQPQHFGDGTRLSIL.

This chain connects TRBV7-3 to TRBJ1-1; D may be TRBD1 (5 bases). CDR1 and CDR2 (germline): SGHTA, FQGTGA. V lost 1 base and J 1 base, leaving 7 bases between the germline ends. The CDR3 loop spans 14 amino acids. The CDR3 spells CASSLSQGNTEAFF. The CDR3 DNA follows: TGTGCCAGCAGCTTAAGTCAGGGGAACACTGAAGCTTTCTTT.

This clone was observed a few times. V gene TRBV4-3 combines with J gene TRBJ2-3; TRBD2 matches 8 bases. The junction had 9 bases not matched to a gene; V was cut back by 1 base and J by 6 bases. This CDR3 has 16 amino acids. Germline V gene data show CDR1 as LGHNA and CDR2 as YSLEER. CDR3 loop: CASSQGGSGAGDTQYF. In DNA, the CDR3 is TGCGCCAGCAGCCAAGGTGGTAGCGGGGCGGGGGATACGCAGTATTTT.

The J gene is TRBJ2-5, the V gene TRBV4-2; 11 bases match TRBD2. With V trimmed by 0 bases and J by 5 bases, 2 bases remained unmatched. This CDR3 is 15 amino acids long. Germline V gives CDR1 LGHNA, CDR2 YNFKEQ. The CDR3 protein is CASSQELAGEETQYF. The CDR3 DNA is TGTGCCAGCAGCCAAGAACTAGCGGGGGAGGAGACCCAGTACTTC.

This rearrangement joins TRBV5-1 to TRBJ2-5; D remains ambiguous. The V end lost 1 base, the J end lost 2 bases, and 6 bases lay between the germline ends. The CDR3 loop spans 13 amino acids. In germline, CDR1 is SGHRS, CDR2 YFSETQ. CDR3 coding DNA: TGCGCCAGCAGCTTGCGGTCACAAGAGACCCAGTACTTC. Protein: CASSLRSQETQYF.